Listed here are 5 T cell receptor beta chains from one sample, sequenced in a study of cytomegalovirus exposure and HLA in healthy donors. PCR amplification relied on 60 Vbeta primers (plus 13 Jbeta primers). The protocol was immunoSEQ multiplex PCR, while the TCRdb copy is restricted to in-frame clones and leaves out a portion. This repertoire comprises some 76,000 clones; its ten largest clones make up roughly 0.8%. Sequenced material: PBMCs. The receptors stem from a boy younger than 18 in good health and CMV-seronegative.

J is TRBJ1-5 and V is TRBV6-6; weak D call: TRBD1 (6 bases). Trimming stripped 6 bases from V and 4 bases from J, with 13 bases between. CDR1 is MNHNY and CDR2 is SVGAGI in the germline V gene (reference sequence). The CDR3 runs to 14 residues. CDR3 sequence: CASSSGGGNQPQHF. In DNA, the CDR3 is TGTGCCAGCAGCTCGGGAGGGGGGAATCAGCCCCAGCATTTT.

The V and J genes are TRBV30 and TRBJ1-2; tentatively, D is TRBD1 (6 bases). The V gene lost 2 bases and the J gene lost 8 bases, with 15 bases spanning the gap. This CDR3 has 13 amino acids. In germline, CDR1 is GTSNPN, CDR2 SVGIG (reference sequence). CDR3 sequence reads: CAWSSTGPWGYTF. The CDR3 nucleotides are TGTGCCTGGAGTTCTACAGGGCCCTGGGGCTACACCTTC.

This rearrangement joins TRBV19 to TRBJ1-5, with 11 bases lining up with TRBD1. The CDR3 is 19 amino acids. Per germline, CDR1 LNHDA and CDR2 SQIVND (reference sequence). After removal of 1 base from V and 0 bases from J, the junction contained 8 bases not matched to a gene. CDR3 amino acids: CASSIGGRTGGYSNQPQHF. For the CDR3, the DNA is TGTGCCAGTAGTATAGGGGGCCGGACAGGGGGCTATAGCAATCAGCCCCAGCATTTT.

In the case of this clone: The germline gene is not matched at one end of the junction; a read error may be the cause. Other DNA sequences from this sample encode an identical CDR3 as well. V is TRBV30 and J is TRBJ1-6; a weak D match, TRBD1 (5 bases). The germline V gene encodes CDR1 GTSNPN and CDR2 SVGIG (reference sequence). The CDR3 has 14 residues. CDR3 nucleotides: TGTGCCTGGAGTGGACAGCCTTATAATTCACCCCTACACTTT. It encodes CAWSGQPYNSPLHF.

The CDR3 sequence: CASSFYRTSGLSYNEQFF. The CDR3 nucleotides are TGCGCCAGCAGCTTCTATCGGACTAGCGGTTTGTCCTACAATGAGCAGTTCTTC. This chain uses TRBV5-1 with TRBJ2-1; TRBD2 aligns across 10 bases. Germline V CDR1 and CDR2: SGHRS, YFSETQ. This CDR3 is 18 amino acids long. Unmatched junction bases numbered 9, after V lost 2 bases and J lost 1 base.